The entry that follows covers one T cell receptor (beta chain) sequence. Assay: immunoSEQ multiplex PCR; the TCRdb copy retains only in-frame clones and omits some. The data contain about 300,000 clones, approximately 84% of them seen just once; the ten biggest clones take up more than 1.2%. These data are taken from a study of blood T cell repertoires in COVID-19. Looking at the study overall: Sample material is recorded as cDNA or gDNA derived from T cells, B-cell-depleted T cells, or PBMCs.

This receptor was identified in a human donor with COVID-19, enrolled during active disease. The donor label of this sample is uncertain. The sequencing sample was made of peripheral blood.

CDR3 in DNA: TGTGCCAGCAGTCAATCAATCCCACGGGGTTTTGGAGAGACCCAGTACTTC. Protein: CASSQSIPRGFGETQYF. This chain joins TRBV27 and TRBJ2-5; tentative D call: TRBD2 (5 bases). The CDR3 has 17 amino acids. Looked up from germline, CDR1 is MNHEY and CDR2 is SMNVEV (reference sequence). Between the trimmed V and J ends, which lost 5 bases and 4 bases, there was a span of 23 bases.